The TCR beta chain under discussion was sequenced for a study of a mutant IDH1 vaccine in newly diagnosed glioma. As for the study in general: Administration of eight vaccinations to patients took place in weeks 1, 3, 5, 7, 11, 15, 19, 23. Following radiotherapy alone, or alongside temozolomide cycles, vaccination was started after an interval of 4-6 weeks. Patients previously underwent radiotherapy, temozolomide, or both, and most underwent both.

The time point: week 23, last vaccination. The content of each vaccine dose was 300 ug of mutant IDH1 20-mer peptide, and topical imiquimod accompanied it. The donors had new WHO grade 3 or 4 astrocytomas; these were IDH1-mutant and ATRX-lost. The CDR3 runs to 15 residues. The germline gives CDR1 SGDLS, CDR2 YYNGEE. Trimming removed 3 bases at V and 0 bases at J, with 10 bases between. Only in-frame clones appear in the TCRdb table, and some are missing; sequencing was by immunoSEQ multiplex PCR. This sample yields roughly 76,000 clones, of which approximately 85% are seen a single time; under 2.5% belongs to the top ten. Note on this clone: Its antigen is still unknown.

This chain links TRBV9 with TRBJ2-1, with no clear D. The sequence came from a man younger than 40 with glioma. Some clones in this sample may be carry-over from other donors' samples. Sample: PBMCs, taken from a glioma patient whose treatment included an IDH1 peptide vaccine. DNA of the CDR3: TGTGCCAGCAGCGCGCTTATGAACTCCTACAATGAGCAGTTCTTC. This translates into CASSALMNSYNEQFF.